Sequencing of this TCR beta chain was carried out in a study of cytomegalovirus exposure and HLA in healthy donors. Study details: Early released data comprised around 80 million unique TCRs from HLA-typed donors.

General study results and limits: Evidence from a later analysis indicated that most CMV-associated TCR beta chains looked HLA-restricted. Earlier analysis yielded a pattern in which most TCR beta V segments were productive about 87% or about 30% of the time. Generally TCR sequences proved uncommon, though certain public TCRs appeared in numerous donors.

Germline V lookup: CDR1 MNHEY, CDR2 SMNVEV (reference sequence). The CDR3 extends over 13 amino acids. As regards this clone: What it recognizes is unknown.

The PCR used 60 Vbeta and 13 Jbeta primers. TCRdb's table, derived via immunoSEQ multiplex PCR, lists solely in-frame clones and lacks some. Altogether over 200,000 clones are present, just under 85% being singletons, with the ten largest covering about 0.58%. Sequencing used PBMCs. The chain employs TRBV27 and TRBJ2-5; D unclear. The DNA matches TRBJ2-7 better at its end, which makes the J call doubtful. The clonotype originates from a woman aged 40 to 55 in good health and CMV-seronegative. The CDR3 here is CASSLTVSYEQYF. The CDR3 DNA is TGTGCCAGCAGTTTAACCGTCTCCTACGAGCAGTACTTC.